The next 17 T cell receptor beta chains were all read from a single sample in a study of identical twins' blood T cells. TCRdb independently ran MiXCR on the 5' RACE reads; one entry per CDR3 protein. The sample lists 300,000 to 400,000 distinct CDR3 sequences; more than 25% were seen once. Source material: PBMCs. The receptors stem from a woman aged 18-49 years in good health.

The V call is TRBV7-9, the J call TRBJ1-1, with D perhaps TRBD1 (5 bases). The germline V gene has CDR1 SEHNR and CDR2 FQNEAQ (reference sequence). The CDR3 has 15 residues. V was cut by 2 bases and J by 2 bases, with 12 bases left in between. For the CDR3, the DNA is TGTGCCAGCAGCTTATCAACGGGGGTTAACACTGAAGCTTTCTTT. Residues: CASSLSTGVNTEAFF.

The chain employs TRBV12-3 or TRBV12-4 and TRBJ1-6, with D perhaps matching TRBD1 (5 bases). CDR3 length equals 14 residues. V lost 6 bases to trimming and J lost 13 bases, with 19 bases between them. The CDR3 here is CASRSLGTQAPLHF. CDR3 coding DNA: TGTGCCAGCAGGTCACTTGGGACGCAAGCCCCCCTCCACTTT.

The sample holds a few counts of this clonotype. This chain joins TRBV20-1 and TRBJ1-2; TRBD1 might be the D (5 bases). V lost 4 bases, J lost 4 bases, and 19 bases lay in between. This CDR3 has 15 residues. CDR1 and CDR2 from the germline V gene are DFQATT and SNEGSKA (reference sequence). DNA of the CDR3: TGCAGTGCTAAGGGAGGGGCCCGAGACGCCTATGGCTACACCTTC. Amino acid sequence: CSAKGGARDAYGYTF.

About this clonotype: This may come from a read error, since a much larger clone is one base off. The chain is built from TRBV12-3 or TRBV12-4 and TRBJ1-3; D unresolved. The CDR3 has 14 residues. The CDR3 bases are TGTGTCAGCAGGAGGGTCCACTCTGGAAACACCATATATTTT. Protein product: CVSRRVHSGNTIYF.

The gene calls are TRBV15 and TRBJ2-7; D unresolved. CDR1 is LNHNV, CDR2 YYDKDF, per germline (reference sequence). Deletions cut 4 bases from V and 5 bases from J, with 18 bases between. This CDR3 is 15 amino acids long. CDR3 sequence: CATSKLNPKQDEQYF. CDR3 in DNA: TGTGCCACCAGCAAGCTCAACCCCAAACAAGACGAGCAGTACTTC.

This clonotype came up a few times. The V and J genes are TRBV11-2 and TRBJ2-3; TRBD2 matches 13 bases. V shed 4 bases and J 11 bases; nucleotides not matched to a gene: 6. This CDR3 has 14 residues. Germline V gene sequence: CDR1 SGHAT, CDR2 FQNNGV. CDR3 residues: CASSSTSGRAEQYF. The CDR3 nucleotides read TGTGCCAGCAGCTCCACTAGCGGGAGGGCCGAGCAGTATTTT.

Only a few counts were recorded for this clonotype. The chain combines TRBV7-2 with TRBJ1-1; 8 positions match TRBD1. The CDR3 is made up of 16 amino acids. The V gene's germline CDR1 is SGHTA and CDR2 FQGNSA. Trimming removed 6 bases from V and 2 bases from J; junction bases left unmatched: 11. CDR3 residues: CASRPGQGVGNTEAFF. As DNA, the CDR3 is TGTGCCAGCAGACCAGGACAGGGAGTCGGTAACACTGAAGCTTTCTTT.

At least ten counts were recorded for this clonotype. The CDR3 coding sequence is TGCAGCGTTGATAGGGGAGGGGTTGGCACAGATACGCAGTATTTT. Its translation: CSVDRGGVGTDTQYF. The rearrangement joins TRBV29-1 to TRBJ2-3; 7 nucleotides line up with TRBD2. The length of the CDR3 is 15 residues. Trimming cost V 3 bases and J 1 base; bases outside gene matches: 7. Germline CDR1 and CDR2: SQVTM and ANQGSEA.

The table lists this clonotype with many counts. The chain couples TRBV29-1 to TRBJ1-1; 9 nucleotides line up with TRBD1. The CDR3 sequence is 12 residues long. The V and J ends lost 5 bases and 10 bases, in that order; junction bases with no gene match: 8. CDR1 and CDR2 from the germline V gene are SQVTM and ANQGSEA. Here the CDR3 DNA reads TGCAGCGTTATCAGACAGGGGGGGCGAGCTTTCTTT. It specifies CSVIRQGGRAFF.

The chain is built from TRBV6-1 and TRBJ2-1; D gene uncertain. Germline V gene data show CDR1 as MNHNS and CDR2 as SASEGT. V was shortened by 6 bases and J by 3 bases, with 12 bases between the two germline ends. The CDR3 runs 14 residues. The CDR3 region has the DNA TGTGCCAGCAGGAAGGTCGGAGTCTACAATGAGCAGTTCTTC. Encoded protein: CASRKVGVYNEQFF.

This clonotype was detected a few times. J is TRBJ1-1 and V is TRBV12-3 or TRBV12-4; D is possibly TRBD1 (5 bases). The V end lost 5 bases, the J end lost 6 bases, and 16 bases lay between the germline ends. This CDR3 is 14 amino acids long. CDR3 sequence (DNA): TGTGCCAGCAGTGCTGGGGCCTTGGGGTCTGAAGCTTTCTTT. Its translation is CASSAGALGSEAFF.

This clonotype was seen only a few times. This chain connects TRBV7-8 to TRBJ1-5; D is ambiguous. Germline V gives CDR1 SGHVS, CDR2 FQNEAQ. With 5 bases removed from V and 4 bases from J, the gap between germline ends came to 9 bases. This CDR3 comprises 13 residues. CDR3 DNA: TGTGCCAGCAGCGAAGCGGCTAATCAGCCCCAGCATTTT. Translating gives CASSEAANQPQHF. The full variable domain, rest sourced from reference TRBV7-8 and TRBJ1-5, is GAGVSQSPRYKVAKRGQDVALRCDPISGHVSLFWYQQALGQGPEFLTYFQNEAQLDKSGLPSDRFFAERPEGSVSTLKIQRTQQEDSAVYLCASSEAANQPQHFGDGTRLSIL.

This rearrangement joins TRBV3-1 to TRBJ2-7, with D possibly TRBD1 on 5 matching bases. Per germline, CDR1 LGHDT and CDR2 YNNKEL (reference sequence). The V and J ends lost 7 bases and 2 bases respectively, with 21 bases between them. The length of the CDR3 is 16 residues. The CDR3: CASTPSSFGRAYEQYF. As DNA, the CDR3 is TGTGCCAGCACCCCAAGTAGTTTTGGCAGGGCCTACGAGCAGTACTTC.

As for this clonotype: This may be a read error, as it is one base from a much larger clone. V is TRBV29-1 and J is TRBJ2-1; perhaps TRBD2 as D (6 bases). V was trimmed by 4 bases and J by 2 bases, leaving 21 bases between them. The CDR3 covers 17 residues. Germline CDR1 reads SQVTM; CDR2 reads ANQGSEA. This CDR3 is CSVVPGVLLAAYNEQFF. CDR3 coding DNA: TGCAGCGTTGTCCCGGGAGTCCTGTTAGCAGCCTACAATGAGCAGTTCTTC.

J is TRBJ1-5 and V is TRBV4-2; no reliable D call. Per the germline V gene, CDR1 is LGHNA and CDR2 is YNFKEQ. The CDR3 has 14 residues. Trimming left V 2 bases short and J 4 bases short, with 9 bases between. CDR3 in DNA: TGTGCCAGCAGCCAAATGGAGTCTAATCAGCCCCAGCATTTT. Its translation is CASSQMESNQPQHF.

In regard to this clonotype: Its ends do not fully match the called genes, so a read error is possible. DNA of the CDR3: TGTGCCAGCAGTCTACAAGAGACCCGGTACTTC. This codes for CASSLQETRYF. The chain combines TRBV2 with TRBJ2-5; no definite D call. Germline CDR1 SNHLY, CDR2 FYNNEI. This CDR3 has 11 amino acids.

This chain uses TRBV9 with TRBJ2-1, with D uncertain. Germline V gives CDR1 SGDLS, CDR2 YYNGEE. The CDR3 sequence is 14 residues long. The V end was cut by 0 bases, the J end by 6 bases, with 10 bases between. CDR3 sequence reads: CASSVDGVINEQFF. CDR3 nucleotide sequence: TGTGCCAGCAGCGTAGATGGGGTTATCAATGAGCAGTTCTTC.